These T cell receptor beta chains were read from a single sample in a study of blood T cells in healthy people across ages. From the 5' RACE reads, TCRdb called clonotypes with MiXCR, one entry per CDR3 protein. This table holds about 810,000 distinct CDR3 sequences, 36% found once. The sample consisted of blood. All receptors come from a man aged 18 to 29 in good health. Both conserved end residues are part of each CDR3. D genes are given only for firm matches. Where a row states a size, it is once, few, many or the class of an expanded clone; other rows omit it.

many	TRBV4-2	TRBJ2-3	-	CASSQDLRTPLGTDTQYF	TGTGCCAGCAGCCAAGATCTAAGAACACCTTTGGGCACAGATACGCAGTATTTT
once	TRBV3-1	TRBJ1-4	TRBD1	CASSQPRGEKLFF	TGTGCCAGCAGCCAACCCAGGGGGGAAAAACTGTTTTTT
-	TRBV7-2	TRBJ1-1	-	CASSLEVRDAEAFF	TGTGCCAGCAGCTTAGAGGTCAGGGACGCTGAAGCTTTCTTT
-	TRBV6-5	TRBJ2-7	TRBD1	CASSYERQGGSEQYF	TGTGCCAGCAGTTACGAAAGACAGGGTGGGTCCGAGCAGTACTTC
few	TRBV6-2/TRBV6-3	TRBJ2-1	-	CASSKSGSSNEQFF	TGTGCCAGCAGCAAAAGCGGGTCCTCTAATGAGCAGTTCTTC
-	TRBV29-1	TRBJ2-3	TRBD1	CSVRLPDRVGYF	TGCAGCGTCCGACTCCCGGACAGGGTTGGGTATTTT
-	TRBV6-5	TRBJ2-4	-	CASSYSPQKNIQYF	TGTGCCAGCAGTTACTCGCCACAAAAAAACATTCAGTACTTC
-	TRBV5-1	TRBJ1-1	-	CASSLQGDMNTEAFF	TGCGCCAGCAGCTTGCAAGGGGATATGAACACTGAAGCTTTCTTT
once	TRBV4-3	TRBJ1-2	-	CASSQDRGTMGGYTF	TGCGCCAGCAGCCAAGATCGAGGGACGATGGGTGGCTACACCTTC
few	TRBV12-3/TRBV12-4	TRBJ2-1	TRBD2	CASSPSGAYNEQFF	TGTGCCAGCAGTCCCAGCGGGGCCTACAATGAGCAGTTCTTC
many	TRBV28	TRBJ2-1	-	CASSYNEQFF	TGTGCCAGCAGTTACAATGAGCAGTTCTTC
-	TRBV5-6	TRBJ1-2	-	CASNFGSSDYGYTF	TGTGCCAGCAACTTTGGGAGTTCCGACTATGGCTACACCTTC
-	TRBV7-2	TRBJ2-1	-	CASSRPPNEQFF	TGTGCCAGCAGCCGGCCCCCCAATGAGCAGTTCTTC
-	TRBV7-8	TRBJ1-4	TRBD1	CASSLVDRENEKLFF	TGTGCCAGCAGCTTAGTTGACAGGGAAAATGAAAAACTGTTTTTT
-	TRBV20-1	TRBJ2-3	-	CSAPAGDTQYF	TGCAGTGCACCTGCCGGGGATACGCAGTATTTT
-	TRBV10-3	TRBJ1-1	-	CAITEDSGNTEAFF	TGTGCCATCACCGAAGACAGTGGGAACACTGAAGCTTTCTTT
-	TRBV6-2/TRBV6-3	TRBJ1-1	-	CASGPFTLENTEAFF	TGTGCCAGCGGACCCTTTACGCTGGAGAACACTGAAGCTTTCTTT
-	TRBV7-3	TRBJ1-2	-	CASSDTGLIGYTF	TGTGCCAGCAGCGACACGGGACTTATTGGCTACACCTTC
many	TRBV12-3/TRBV12-4	TRBJ1-2	-	CASSLGQEYGYTF	TGTGCCAGCAGTTTAGGACAGGAGTATGGCTACACCTTC
-	TRBV4-1	TRBJ2-1	-	CASSQHRYNEQFF	TGCGCCAGCAGCCAACACCGGTACAATGAGCAGTTCTTC
-	TRBV20-1	TRBJ2-5	-	CSAFGGGQETQYF	TGCAGTGCGTTTGGTGGGGGACAAGAGACCCAGTACTTC
few	TRBV20-1	TRBJ2-3	TRBD1	CSARITPGTGGAFGTDTQYF	TGCAGTGCTAGGATCACTCCGGGGACAGGGGGCGCGTTCGGCACAGATACGCAGTATTTT
-	TRBV7-9	TRBJ2-3	-	CTSSFGRSGDTQYF	TGTACCAGCAGCTTTGGAAGGTCCGGAGATACGCAGTATTTT
many	TRBV7-2	TRBJ1-2	-	CASSALDWQNNYGYTF	TGTGCCAGCAGCGCCTTGGATTGGCAGAATAACTATGGCTACACCTTC
many	TRBV20-1	TRBJ2-5	-	CSALPDSQETQYF	TGCAGTGCCCTACCGGACAGTCAAGAGACCCAGTACTTC
few	TRBV3-1	TRBJ2-7	-	CASSQADGPSYEQYF	TGTGCCAGCAGCCAAGCGGACGGCCCTTCCTACGAGCAGTACTTC
few	TRBV12-3/TRBV12-4	TRBJ1-4	-	CASSLYATNEKLFF	TGTGCCAGCAGCCTTTATGCAACTAATGAAAAACTGTTTTTT
few	TRBV27	TRBJ1-1	-	CASSLSLKVNTEAFF	TGTGCCAGCAGTTTATCCCTCAAGGTGAACACTGAAGCTTTCTTT
few	TRBV10-3	TRBJ2-7	-	CAISDRSSYNEQYF	TGTGCCATCAGTGATAGGAGCTCCTACAATGAGCAGTACTTC
few	TRBV5-5	TRBJ1-1	-	CASSLALQGLTEAFF	TGTGCCAGCAGCTTGGCCCTACAGGGACTGACTGAAGCTTTCTTT
-	TRBV20-1	TRBJ1-4	-	CSASSGTVDEKLFF	TGCAGTGCTAGCTCAGGGACCGTCGATGAAAAACTGTTTTTT
-	TRBV12-3/TRBV12-4	TRBJ1-2	-	CASSLKLPGPYGYTF	TGTGCCAGCAGTTTAAAACTGCCAGGGCCTTATGGCTACACCTTC
-	TRBV11-2	TRBJ1-2	-	CASSLDTATNYGYTF	TGTGCCAGCAGCTTAGATACAGCGACTAACTATGGCTACACCTTC
-	TRBV6-2/TRBV6-3	TRBJ2-7	-	CASSYRDLVYEQYF	TGTGCCAGCAGTTACCGGGACTTAGTCTACGAGCAGTACTTC
few	TRBV4-2	TRBJ1-1	-	CATSGVMNTEAFF	TGTGCCACCTCGGGGGTTATGAACACTGAAGCTTTCTTT
-	TRBV29-1	TRBJ2-1	-	CSVETSSDLGYNEQFF	TGCAGCGTTGAGACTAGTTCCGACTTGGGCTACAATGAGCAGTTCTTC
-	TRBV7-7	TRBJ2-1	-	CASSLGSSDNEQFF	TGTGCCAGCAGCTTAGGTAGCTCAGACAATGAGCAGTTCTTC
many	TRBV12-3/TRBV12-4	TRBJ1-2	-	CASTSGPYGYTF	TGTGCCAGCACGTCAGGGCCCTATGGCTACACCTTC
-	TRBV2	TRBJ2-7	-	CASSPQGGIYNEQYF	TGTGCCAGCAGTCCTCAGGGTGGTATTTACAATGAGCAGTACTTC
few	TRBV20-1	TRBJ2-3	-	CSARAVRYGYTDTQYF	TGCAGTGCTAGAGCCGTGAGGTACGGGTACACAGATACGCAGTATTTT
medium-sized	TRBV4-3	TRBJ2-3	TRBD2	CASSPTSRGALNTQYF	TGCGCCAGCAGCCCAACCTCGCGGGGGGCGCTTAATACGCAGTATTTT
-	TRBV20-1	TRBJ2-7	-	CSAREQTASYEQYF	TGCAGTGCTAGAGAGCAGACAGCCTCCTACGAGCAGTACTTC
-	TRBV30	TRBJ2-5	-	CATGTLKSPQYF	TGTGCCACCGGGACTCTCAAGAGCCCCCAGTACTTC
few	TRBV5-1	TRBJ2-2	-	CASSLASGGGTGELFF	TGCGCCAGCAGCTTGGCTAGCGGAGGGGGCACCGGGGAGCTGTTTTTT
-	TRBV6-2/TRBV6-3	TRBJ1-5	-	CASSYSKGSNQPQHF	TGTGCCAGCAGTTACTCGAAGGGGTCCAATCAGCCCCAGCATTTT
few	TRBV12-3/TRBV12-4	TRBJ2-7	-	CASSLVLQLEQYF	TGTGCCAGCAGTTTAGTCCTGCAATTAGAGCAGTACTTC
once	TRBV20-1	TRBJ1-2	TRBD1	CSARDVGTENYGYTF	TGCAGTGCTAGAGATGTCGGGACAGAAAACTATGGCTACACCTTC